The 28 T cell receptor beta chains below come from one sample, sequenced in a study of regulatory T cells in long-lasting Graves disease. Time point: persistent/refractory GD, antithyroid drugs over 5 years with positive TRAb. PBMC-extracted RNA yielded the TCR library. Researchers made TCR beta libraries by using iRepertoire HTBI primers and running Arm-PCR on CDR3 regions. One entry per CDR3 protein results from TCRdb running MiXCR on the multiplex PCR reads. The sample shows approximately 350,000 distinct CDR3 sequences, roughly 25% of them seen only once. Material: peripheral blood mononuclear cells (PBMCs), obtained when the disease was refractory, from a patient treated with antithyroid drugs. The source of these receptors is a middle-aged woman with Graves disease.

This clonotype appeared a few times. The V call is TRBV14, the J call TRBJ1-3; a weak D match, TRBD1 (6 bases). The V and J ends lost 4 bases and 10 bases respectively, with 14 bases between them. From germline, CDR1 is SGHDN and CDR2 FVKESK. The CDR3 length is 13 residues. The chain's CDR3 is CASSLRQDGTIYF. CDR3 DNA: TGTGCCAGCAGCCTTCGACAGGATGGAACCATATATTTT.

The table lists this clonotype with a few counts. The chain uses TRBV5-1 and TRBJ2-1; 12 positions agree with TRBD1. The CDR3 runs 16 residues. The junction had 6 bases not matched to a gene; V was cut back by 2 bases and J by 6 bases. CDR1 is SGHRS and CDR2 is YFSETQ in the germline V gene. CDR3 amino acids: CASSFGDRGPGNEQFF. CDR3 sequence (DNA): TGCGCCAGCAGCTTTGGGGACAGGGGGCCGGGCAATGAGCAGTTCTTC.

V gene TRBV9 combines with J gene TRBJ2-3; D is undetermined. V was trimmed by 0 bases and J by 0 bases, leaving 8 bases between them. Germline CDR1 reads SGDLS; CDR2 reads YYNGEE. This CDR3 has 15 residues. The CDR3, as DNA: TGTGCCAGCAGCGTAGCTCCGGTTAGCACAGATACGCAGTATTTT. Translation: CASSVAPVSTDTQYF.

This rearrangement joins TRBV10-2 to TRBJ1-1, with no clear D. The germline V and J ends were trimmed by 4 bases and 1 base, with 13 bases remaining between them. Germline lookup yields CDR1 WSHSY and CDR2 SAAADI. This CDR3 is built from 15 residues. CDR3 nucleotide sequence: TGCGCCAGCAGTGGGGCTCCAGGAGGGAACACTGAAGCTTTCTTT. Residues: CASSGAPGGNTEAFF.

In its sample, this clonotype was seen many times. The chain's CDR3 is CASSPHGGVPYEQYF. CDR3 nucleotides: TGTGCCAGCAGTCCGCATGGAGGGGTTCCTTACGAGCAGTACTTC. The J gene is TRBJ2-7, the V gene TRBV28; possibly TRBD2 for D (6 bases). Deletions cut 5 bases from V and 4 bases from J, with 18 bases between. Germline V gene lookup returns CDR1 MDHEN and CDR2 SYDVKM. This CDR3 is 15 amino acids long.

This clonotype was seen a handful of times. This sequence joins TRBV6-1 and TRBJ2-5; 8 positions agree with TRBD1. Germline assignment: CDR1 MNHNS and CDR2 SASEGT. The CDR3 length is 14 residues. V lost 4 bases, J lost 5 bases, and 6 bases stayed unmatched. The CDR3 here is CASSGGQASETQYF. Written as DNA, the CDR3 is TGTGCCAGCAGTGGGGGACAGGCCTCGGAGACCCAGTACTTC.

CDR3 sequence (DNA): TGCGCCAGCAGCCAAGGCCGACGGGGGGACTTTCTTGCCTACGAGCAGTACTTC. This encodes CASSQGRRGDFLAYEQYF. The chain couples TRBV4-1 to TRBJ2-7; 7 bases fit TRBD2. Germline V CDR1 and CDR2: MGHRA, YSYEKL. After removal of 1 base from V and 2 bases from J, the junction contained 14 bases not matched to a gene. CDR3 length equals 18 residues.

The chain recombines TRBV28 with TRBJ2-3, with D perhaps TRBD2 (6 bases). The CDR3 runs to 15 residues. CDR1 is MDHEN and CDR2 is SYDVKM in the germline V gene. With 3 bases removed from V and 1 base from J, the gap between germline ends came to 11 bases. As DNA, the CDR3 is TGTGCCAGCAGTTTCGCGGGGAGAGGCACAGATACGCAGTATTTT. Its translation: CASSFAGRGTDTQYF.

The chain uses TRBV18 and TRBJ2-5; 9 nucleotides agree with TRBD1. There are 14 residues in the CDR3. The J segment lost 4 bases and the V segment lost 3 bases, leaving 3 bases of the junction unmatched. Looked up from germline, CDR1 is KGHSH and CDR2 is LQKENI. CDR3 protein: CASSPLQGAETQYF. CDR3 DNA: TGTGCCAGCTCACCTCTACAGGGGGCAGAGACCCAGTACTTC.

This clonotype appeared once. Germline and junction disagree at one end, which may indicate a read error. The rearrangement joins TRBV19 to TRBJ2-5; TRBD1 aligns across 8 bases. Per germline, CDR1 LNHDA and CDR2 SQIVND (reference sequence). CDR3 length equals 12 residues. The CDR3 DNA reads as TGTGCCAGCCGACAGGGGCAAGGGACCCAGTACTTC. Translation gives CASRQGQGTQYF.

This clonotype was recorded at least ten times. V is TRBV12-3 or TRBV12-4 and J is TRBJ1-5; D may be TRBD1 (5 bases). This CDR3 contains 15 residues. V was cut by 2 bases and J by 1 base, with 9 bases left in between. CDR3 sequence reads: CASSLPDRSNQPQHF. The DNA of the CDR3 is TGTGCCAGCAGTTTACCTGACAGAAGCAATCAGCCCCAGCATTTT.

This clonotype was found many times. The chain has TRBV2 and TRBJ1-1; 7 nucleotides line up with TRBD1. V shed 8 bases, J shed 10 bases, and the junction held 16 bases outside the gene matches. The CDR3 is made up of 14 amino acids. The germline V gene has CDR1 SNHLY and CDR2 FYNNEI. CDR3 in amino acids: CASRGKTGAIRAFF. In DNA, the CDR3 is TGTGCCAGCCGGGGCAAAACAGGGGCGATCCGAGCTTTCTTT.

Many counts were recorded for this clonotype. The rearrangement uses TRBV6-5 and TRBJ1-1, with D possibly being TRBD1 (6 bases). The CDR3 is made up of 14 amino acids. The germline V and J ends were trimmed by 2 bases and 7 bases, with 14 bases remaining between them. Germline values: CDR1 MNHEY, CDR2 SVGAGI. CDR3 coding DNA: TGTGCCAGCAGTTACGCCGGGGGCAGCGTTGAAGCTTTCTTT. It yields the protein CASSYAGGSVEAFF.

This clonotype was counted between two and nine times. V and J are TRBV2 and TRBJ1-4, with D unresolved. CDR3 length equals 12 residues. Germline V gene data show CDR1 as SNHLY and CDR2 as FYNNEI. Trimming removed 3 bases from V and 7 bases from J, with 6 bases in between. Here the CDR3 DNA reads TGTGCCAGCAGTGATCAGCCTGAAAAACTGTTTTTT. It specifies CASSDQPEKLFF.

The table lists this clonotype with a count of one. The CDR3 reads CASSQPGTYEQYF. In DNA form, the CDR3 reads TGCGCCAGCAGCCAGCCCGGGACATACGAGCAGTACTTC. The gene calls are TRBV4-1 and TRBJ2-7; TRBD1 might be the D (6 bases). Germline V gene lookup returns CDR1 MGHRA and CDR2 YSYEKL. V was clipped by 3 bases and J by 4 bases, with 10 bases between them. The CDR3 loop spans 13 amino acids.

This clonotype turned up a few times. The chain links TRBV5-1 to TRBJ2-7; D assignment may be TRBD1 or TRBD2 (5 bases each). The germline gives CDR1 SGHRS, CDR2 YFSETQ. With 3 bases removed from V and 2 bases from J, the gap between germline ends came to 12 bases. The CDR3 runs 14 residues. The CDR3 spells CASSSPGTTYEQYF. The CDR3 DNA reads TGCGCCAGCAGCTCCCCCGGGACGACCTACGAGCAGTACTTC.

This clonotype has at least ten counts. The CDR3 DNA sequence: TGTGCCAGCAGGAGAGCGGGAAACACCGGGGAGCTGTTTTTT. Amino acids: CASRRAGNTGELFF. The V call is TRBV28, the J call TRBJ2-2, with 7 nucleotides matching TRBD2. The CDR3 spans 14 residues. Germline V CDR1 and CDR2: MDHEN, SYDVKM. The V gene end was trimmed by 6 bases and the J gene end by 2 bases; junction bases not matched to a gene: 3.

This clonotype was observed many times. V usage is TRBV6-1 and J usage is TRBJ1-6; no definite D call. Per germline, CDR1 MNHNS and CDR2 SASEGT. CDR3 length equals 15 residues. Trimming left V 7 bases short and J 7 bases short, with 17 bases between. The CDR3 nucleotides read TGTGCCAGCAACTTGCCATTAGGTGGAAATTCACCCCTCCACTTT. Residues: CASNLPLGGNSPLHF.

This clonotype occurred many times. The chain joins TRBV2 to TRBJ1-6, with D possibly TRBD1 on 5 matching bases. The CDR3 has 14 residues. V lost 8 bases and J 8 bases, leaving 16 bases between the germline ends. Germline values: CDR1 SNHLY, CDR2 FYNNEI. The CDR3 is CASGGVVGDSPLHF. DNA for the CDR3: TGTGCCAGCGGGGGGGTGGTAGGGGATTCACCCCTCCACTTT.

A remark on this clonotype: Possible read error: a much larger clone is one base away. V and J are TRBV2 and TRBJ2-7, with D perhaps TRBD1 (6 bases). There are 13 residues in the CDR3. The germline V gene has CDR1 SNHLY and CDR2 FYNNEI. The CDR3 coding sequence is TGTGCCAGCAGTTCAACCGCTGGTTCCGGGACACCCTTC. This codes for CASSSTAGSGTPF.

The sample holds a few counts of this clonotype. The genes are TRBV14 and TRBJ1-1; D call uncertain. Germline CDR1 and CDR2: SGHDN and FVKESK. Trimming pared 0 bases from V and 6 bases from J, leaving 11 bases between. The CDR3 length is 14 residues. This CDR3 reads CASSQEWDGSEAFF. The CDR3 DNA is TGTGCCAGCAGCCAAGAATGGGATGGGTCTGAAGCTTTCTTT.

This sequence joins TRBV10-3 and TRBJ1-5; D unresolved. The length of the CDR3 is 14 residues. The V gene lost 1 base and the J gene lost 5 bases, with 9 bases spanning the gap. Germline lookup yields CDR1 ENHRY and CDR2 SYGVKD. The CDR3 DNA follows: TGTGCCATCAGTGAGTTTGGGAAGGATCAGCCCCAGCATTTT. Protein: CAISEFGKDQPQHF.

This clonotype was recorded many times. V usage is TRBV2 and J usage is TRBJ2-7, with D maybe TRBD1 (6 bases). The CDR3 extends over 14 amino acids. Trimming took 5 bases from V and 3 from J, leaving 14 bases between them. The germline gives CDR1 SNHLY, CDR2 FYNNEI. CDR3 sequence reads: CASSLDTGNYEQYF. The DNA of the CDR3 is TGTGCCAGCAGTCTAGATACAGGGAACTACGAGCAGTACTTC.

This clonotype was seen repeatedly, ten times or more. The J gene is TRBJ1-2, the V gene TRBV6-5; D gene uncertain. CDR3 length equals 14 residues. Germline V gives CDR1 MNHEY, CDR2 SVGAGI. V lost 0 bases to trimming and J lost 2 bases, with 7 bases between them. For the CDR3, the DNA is TGTGCCAGCAGTTACTCACGGAGGAACTATGGCTACACCTTC. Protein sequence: CASSYSRRNYGYTF.

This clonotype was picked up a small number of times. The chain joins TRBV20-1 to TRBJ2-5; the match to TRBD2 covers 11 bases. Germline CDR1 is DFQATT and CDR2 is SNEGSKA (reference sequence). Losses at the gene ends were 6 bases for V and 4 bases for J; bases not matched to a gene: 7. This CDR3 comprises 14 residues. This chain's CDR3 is CSASSGGAVETQYF. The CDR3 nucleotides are TGCAGTGCCAGTAGCGGGGGGGCTGTAGAGACCCAGTACTTC.

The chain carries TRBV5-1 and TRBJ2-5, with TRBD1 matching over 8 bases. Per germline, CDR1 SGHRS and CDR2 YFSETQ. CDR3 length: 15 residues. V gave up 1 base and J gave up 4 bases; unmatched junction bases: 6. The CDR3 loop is CASSLTGGRGETQYF. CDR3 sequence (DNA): TGCGCCAGCAGCTTGACAGGGGGACGGGGAGAGACCCAGTACTTC.

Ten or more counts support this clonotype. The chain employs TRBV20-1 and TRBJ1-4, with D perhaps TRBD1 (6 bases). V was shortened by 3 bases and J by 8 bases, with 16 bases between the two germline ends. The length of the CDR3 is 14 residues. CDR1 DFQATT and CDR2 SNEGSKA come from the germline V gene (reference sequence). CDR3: CSASPGQSPEKLFF. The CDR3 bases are TGCAGTGCTAGCCCGGGACAATCTCCGGAAAAACTGTTTTTT.

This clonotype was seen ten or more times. The CDR3 protein is CASSLSLGSEYEAFF. CDR3 nucleotide sequence: TGTGCCAGCAGTTTATCCCTAGGAAGCGAATACGAAGCTTTCTTT. The V and J genes are TRBV28 and TRBJ1-1; D remains ambiguous. This CDR3 is 15 amino acids long. The V and J ends lost 1 base and 8 bases respectively, with 17 bases between them. Germline assignment: CDR1 MDHEN and CDR2 SYDVKM.